Included here is one T cell receptor beta chain sequence, with context. As originally analysed: Estimation of nucleated cell counts was performed using reference gene primer amplification. TCRdb keeps only in-frame clones here, not all; method: immunoSEQ multiplex PCR. From that table come the V and J calls and clone size; the DNA was used to work out D and trimming. Of hundreds of thousands of clones detected, roughly 80% appear once; the ten largest clones hold approximately 7.5%. These data belong to a study of blood T cell repertoires in COVID-19. Trimming cost V 5 bases and J 5 bases; bases outside gene matches: 18. The CDR3 has 18 residues. From germline, CDR1 is SGHTA and CDR2 FQGTGA.

The genes are TRBV7-3 and TRBJ2-5, with TRBD2 matching over 9 bases. This clonotype was obtained from a woman aged 80 or over with COVID-19, enrolled during active disease. Sequencing input: peripheral blood. The CDR3 DNA reads TGTGCCAGCAGCCCCTCAGTGACTAGGCGGGGGGGCCGGGAGACCCAGTACTTC. It specifies CASSPSVTRRGGRETQYF.